The 21 T cell receptor beta chains below all came from one sample that was sequenced in a study of identical twins. TCRdb used MiXCR to reprocess the 5' RACE reads, holding one entry per CDR3 protein. The top ten clones hold approximately 0.9% of a sample with around 480,000 distinct CDR3 sequences, approximately 14% of them seen once. The same sample was also studied in work on yellow fever vaccine responses in identical twins.

Specimen: CD4+ T cells sorted from blood. These receptors were obtained from a woman aged 18-30 years in good health.

There are many counts of this clonotype. The J gene is TRBJ2-2, the V gene TRBV12-3 or TRBV12-4; 9 nucleotides match TRBD1. Trimming removed 6 bases from V and 15 bases from J; junction bases left unmatched: 5. The length of the CDR3 is 11 residues. The CDR3 reads CASSLQGAVFF. The CDR3 DNA reads as TGTGCCAGCAGCCTACAGGGGGCAGTGTTTTTT.

This clonotype was seen a few times. Here the CDR3 reads CSAQTGGLAGVGEQFF. The CDR3 DNA reads as TGCAGTGCCCAGACAGGGGGACTAGCGGGAGTGGGTGAGCAGTTCTTC. This chain joins TRBV20-1 and TRBJ2-1; 14 bases map to TRBD2. Losses at the gene ends were 6 bases for V and 9 bases for J; bases not matched to a gene: 13. Germline assignment: CDR1 DFQATT and CDR2 SNEGSKA (reference sequence). This CDR3 comprises 16 residues.

This chain uses TRBV4-1 with TRBJ2-3; 7 bases map to TRBD2. V dropped 0 bases and J dropped 6; count of bases not matched to a gene: 15. From germline, CDR1 is MGHRA and CDR2 YSYEKL. The CDR3 loop spans 18 amino acids. The CDR3 region is CASSQDQGAGFLPDTQYF. The CDR3 region has the DNA TGCGCCAGCAGCCAAGATCAAGGAGCGGGGTTCCTCCCGGATACGCAGTATTTT.

This clonotype was counted a few times. CDR3 coding DNA: TGCAGTGCTAGACGTGGTGGTATCGGACAAGTACGCAATCAGCCCCAGCATTTT. It yields the protein CSARRGGIGQVRNQPQHF. The genes are TRBV20-1 and TRBJ1-5, with D maybe TRBD1 (5 bases). V gave up 2 bases and J gave up 2 bases, with 22 bases separating them. Germline-derived CDR1 and CDR2 are DFQATT and SNEGSKA (reference sequence). The CDR3 is 18 amino acids.

This clonotype was counted many times. The chain carries TRBV25-1 and TRBJ2-7, with a tentative D call TRBD1 (6 bases). CDR1 is MGHDK and CDR2 is SYGVNS in the germline V gene. This CDR3 is 13 amino acids long. The ends were cut back, 4 bases at V and 1 base at J, with 8 bases in the middle. The CDR3: CASSVTGSYEQYF. CDR3 sequence (DNA): TGTGCCAGCAGTGTCACAGGGTCCTACGAGCAGTACTTC.

This CDR3 is CASSPLTSGPLGDTQYF. The CDR3 region has the DNA TGTGCCAGCAGCCCCCTGACTAGCGGGCCGCTGGGTGATACGCAGTATTTT. The rearrangement uses TRBV7-9 and TRBJ2-3, with 10 bases identical to TRBD2. Per germline, CDR1 SEHNR and CDR2 FQNEAQ (reference sequence). The V and J ends lost 5 bases and 6 bases, in that order; junction bases with no gene match: 14. This CDR3 region has 17 residues.

This clonotype was recorded many times. The chain joins TRBV13 to TRBJ2-3; TRBD2 aligns across 8 bases. Trimming at V came to 5 bases and at J to 2 bases, leaving 6 bases not matched to a gene. Per germline, CDR1 PRHDT and CDR2 FYEKMQ (reference sequence). CDR3 length: 15 residues. CDR3 protein: CASSARLANTDTQYF. In nucleotides, the CDR3 is TGTGCCAGCAGCGCTCGACTAGCGAACACAGATACGCAGTATTTT.

This clonotype was picked up many times. CDR3 residues: CASSLLAGPDTQYF. CDR3 coding DNA: TGTGCCAGCAGTTTACTAGCGGGACCAGATACGCAGTATTTT. The chain uses TRBV12-3 or TRBV12-4 and TRBJ2-3; 9 bases align to TRBD2. The CDR3 loop spans 14 amino acids. V lost 2 bases, J lost 4 bases, and 1 base stayed unmatched.

The chain joins TRBV2 to TRBJ2-1; the match to TRBD1 covers 8 bases. The CDR3 is 13 amino acids. Germline-derived CDR1 and CDR2 are SNHLY and FYNNEI. Germline trimming cut 8 bases from V and 8 bases from J; bases unmatched to any gene: 8. The CDR3: CASRGQGRDEQFF. The CDR3 nucleotides read TGTGCCAGCCGCGGACAGGGTAGGGATGAGCAGTTCTTC. The full variable domain, completed using reference TRBV2 and TRBJ2-1, is EPEVTQTPSHQVTQMGQEVILRCVPISNHLYFYWYRQILGQKVEFLVSFYNNEISEKSEIFDDQFSVERPDGSNFTLKIRSTKLEDSAMYFCASRGQGRDEQFFGPGTRLTVL.

This clonotype came up a few times. The chain has TRBV4-1 and TRBJ2-5; tentatively, D is TRBD2 (5 bases). The V and J ends lost 4 bases and 2 bases respectively, with 11 bases between them. The CDR3 spans 14 residues. Per germline, CDR1 MGHRA and CDR2 YSYEKL. The CDR3 bases are TGCGCCAGCAGCCCCTCGCGGGCGCAAGAGACCCAGTACTTC. Translation gives CASSPSRAQETQYF.

This clonotype was picked up a small number of times. The chain has TRBV5-1 and TRBJ2-2, with TRBD2 matching 12 bases. Germline CDR1 SGHRS, CDR2 YFSETQ. This CDR3 is 15 amino acids long. Trimming removed 4 bases from V and 6 bases from J; junction bases left unmatched: 4. For the CDR3, the DNA is TGCGCCAGCAGCCGGACTAGCGGGATGTCCGGGGAGCTGTTTTTT. Residues: CASSRTSGMSGELFF.

The chain combines TRBV28 with TRBJ2-7; tentative D call: TRBD2 (5 bases). The CDR3 consists of 17 residues. Germline CDR1 is MDHEN and CDR2 is SYDVKM. Trimming shortened V by 6 bases and J by 2 bases, and 23 bases separated the two germline ends. DNA for the CDR3: TGTGCCAGCAGCCCCAATACCGCGAGCGGACCTACCTACGAGCAGTACTTC. Its protein product is CASSPNTASGPTYEQYF. Together with reference TRBV28 and TRBJ2-7, the CDR3 gives the full variable domain: DVKVTQSSRYLVKRTGEKVFLECVQDMDHENMFWYRQDPGLGLRLIYFSYDVKMKEKGDIPEGYSVSREKKERFSLILESASTNQTSMYLCASSPNTASGPTYEQYFGPGTRLTVT.

This clonotype showed up many times. The genes are TRBV10-3 and TRBJ2-3, with 9 bases that match TRBD1. Trimming removed 6 bases from V and 3 bases from J; junction bases left unmatched: 4. This CDR3 comprises 14 residues. Germline-derived CDR1 and CDR2 are ENHRY and SYGVKD. The CDR3 DNA sequence: TGTGCCATCAGCCCGGGACAGGGAACAGATACGCAGTATTTT. Protein product: CAISPGQGTDTQYF.

This clonotype was seen ten or more times. The chain carries TRBV20-1 and TRBJ2-1; TRBD2 agrees at 9 bases. Germline values: CDR1 DFQATT, CDR2 SNEGSKA (reference sequence). Trimming at V came to 1 base and at J to 3 bases, leaving 4 bases not matched to a gene. The CDR3 consists of 15 residues. This CDR3 is CSARGERGDYNEQFF. The CDR3 bases are TGCAGTGCTAGAGGGGAGCGGGGGGACTACAATGAGCAGTTCTTC.

This clonotype was recorded at least ten times. The chain recombines TRBV6-5 with TRBJ2-6, with unresolved D. The length of the CDR3 is 15 residues. CDR1 MNHEY and CDR2 SVGAGI come from the germline V gene. Trimming cost V 0 bases and J 2 bases, with 5 bases left between them. The CDR3 protein is CASSYSGAGANVLTF. The CDR3 nucleotides read TGTGCCAGCAGTTACTCTGGGGCTGGGGCCAACGTCCTGACTTTC.

The gene calls are TRBV30 and TRBJ1-6; no clear D. Germline V gives CDR1 GTSNPN, CDR2 SVGIG (reference sequence). This CDR3 has 11 residues. V lost 4 bases to trimming and J lost 8 bases, with 6 bases between them. CDR3 amino acids: CAWTRDSPLHF. CDR3 coding DNA: TGTGCCTGGACCCGAGATTCACCCCTCCACTTT.

This clonotype has only a few counts. The chain recombines TRBV13 with TRBJ1-1; the match to TRBD1 covers 7 bases. Per germline, CDR1 PRHDT and CDR2 FYEKMQ (reference sequence). There are 14 residues in the CDR3. The junction had 3 bases not matched to a gene; V was cut back by 1 base and J by 4 bases. As DNA, the CDR3 is TGTGCCAGCAGCTTAGAGGGACAGATCACTGAAGCTTTCTTT. Translation: CASSLEGQITEAFF.

The CDR3 reads CSARKDDYEQYF. As DNA, the CDR3 is TGCAGTGCTAGAAAGGACGATTACGAGCAGTACTTC. The genes are TRBV20-1 and TRBJ2-7; D remains ambiguous. Trimming removed 2 bases at V and 4 bases at J, with 9 bases between. This CDR3 region has 12 residues. Germline lookup yields CDR1 DFQATT and CDR2 SNEGSKA (reference sequence).

This chain links TRBV6-6 with TRBJ2-5, with D perhaps TRBD2 (7 bases). Between the trimmed V and J ends, which lost 7 bases and 5 bases, there was a span of 14 bases. Germline V gene sequence: CDR1 MNHNY, CDR2 SVGAGI (reference sequence). The CDR3 spans 13 residues. Written as DNA, the CDR3 is TGTGCCAGCAAACAACGGGGGGCGGAGACCCAGTACTTC. Translation gives CASKQRGAETQYF.

This clonotype was counted only a few times. The chain links TRBV11-3 to TRBJ2-2; D unclear. CDR1 and CDR2 (germline): SGHNT, YENEEA. The CDR3 sequence is 14 residues long. Trimming cost V 3 bases and J 6 bases, with 11 bases left between them. The CDR3 DNA reads as TGTGCCAGCAGCTTTAACCCCCGCTCCGGGGAGCTGTTTTTT. It is translated as CASSFNPRSGELFF.

This clonotype was observed a handful of times. CDR3 protein: CASSVGDKQGAIDEQFF. As DNA, the CDR3 is TGTGCCAGCAGCGTAGGGGATAAACAGGGGGCGATCGATGAGCAGTTCTTC. V is TRBV9 and J is TRBJ2-1; 9 bases align to TRBD1. The V gene's germline CDR1 is SGDLS and CDR2 YYNGEE. The CDR3 runs 17 residues. The V and J ends lost 0 bases and 8 bases, in that order; junction bases with no gene match: 12. Drawing the rest from reference TRBV9 and TRBJ2-1, the complete variable domain is DSGVTQTPKHLITATGQRVTLRCSPRSGDLSVYWYQQSLDQGLQFLIQYYNGEERAKGNILERFSAQQFPDLHSELNLSSLELGDSALYFCASSVGDKQGAIDEQFFGPGTRLTVL.